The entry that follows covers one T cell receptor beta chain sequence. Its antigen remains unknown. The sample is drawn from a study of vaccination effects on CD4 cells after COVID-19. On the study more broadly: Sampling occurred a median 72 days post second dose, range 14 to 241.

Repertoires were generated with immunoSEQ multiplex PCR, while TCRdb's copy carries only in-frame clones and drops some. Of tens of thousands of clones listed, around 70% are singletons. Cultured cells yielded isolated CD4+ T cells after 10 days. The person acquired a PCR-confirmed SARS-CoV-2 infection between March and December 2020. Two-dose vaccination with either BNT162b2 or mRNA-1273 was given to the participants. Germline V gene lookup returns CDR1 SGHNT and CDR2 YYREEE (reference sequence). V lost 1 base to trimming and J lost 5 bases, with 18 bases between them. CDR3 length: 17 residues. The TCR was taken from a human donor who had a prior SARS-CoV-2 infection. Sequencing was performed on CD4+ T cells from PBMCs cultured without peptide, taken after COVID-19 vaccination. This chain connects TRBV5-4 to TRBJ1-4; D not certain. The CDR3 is CASSLPPNPKSNEKLFF. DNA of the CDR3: TGTGCCAGCAGCTTGCCACCAAACCCTAAAAGCAATGAAAAACTGTTTTTT.